The sequence of this TCR beta chain was determined in a study of cytomegalovirus exposure and HLA in healthy donors. Study-wide findings and caveats: Per published accounts, TCR beta sequences correctly predicted the HLA-A and HLA-B alleles of most subjects. An analysis that was carried out later associated 16,951 TCR beta sequences with HLA alleles at 0.05 false discovery rate.

PCR involved 60 Vbeta and 13 Jbeta primers. Here immunoSEQ multiplex PCR was the method, and the copy in TCRdb shows in-frame clones only, minus some. The profile shows 95,000 or so clones, 65% to 90% of them singletons. Comment on this clone: Its matching antigen is unknown.

The specimen was PBMCs. The sequence came from an older woman in good health and CMV-seropositive.

This chain's CDR3 is CASSAGTSGSTDTQYF. CDR3 coding DNA: TGTGCCAGCAGCGCGGGGACTAGCGGATCCACAGATACGCAGTATTTT. The rearrangement joins TRBV9 to TRBJ2-3, with TRBD2 matching 11 bases. Germline values: CDR1 SGDLS, CDR2 YYNGEE. The trim removed 3 bases at V and 2 bases at J, leaving 5 bases unmatched. The CDR3 sequence is 16 residues long. The variable domain in full, completed from reference TRBV9 and TRBJ2-3, reads DSGVTQTPKHLITATGQRVTLRCSPRSGDLSVYWYQQSLDQGLQFLIQYYNGEERAKGNILERFSAQQFPDLHSELNLSSLELGDSALYFCASSAGTSGSTDTQYFGPGTRLTVL.